The 14 T cell receptor beta chains below come from one sample, sequenced in a study of control samples from healthy donors and cancer patients. Assay used: immunoSEQ multiplex PCR; TCRdb lists only in-frame clones, some missing. The sample lists about 41,000 clones, about 94% occurring once. The sequenced material came from blood. Source of these receptors: a man aged 60 to 69 in good health.

The V gene is TRBV7-9, the J gene TRBJ2-2; D remains unclear. The V gene's germline CDR1 is SEHNR and CDR2 FQNEAQ (reference sequence). The V end lost 0 bases, the J end lost 6 bases, and 11 bases lay between the germline ends. The CDR3 sequence is 15 residues long. The CDR3, as DNA: TGTGCCAGCAGCTTAGCCGGGCCCACGGCCGGGGAGCTGTTTTTT. Translated: CASSLAGPTAGELFF.

The rearrangement links TRBV7-3 to TRBJ2-3; TRBD1 matches at 9 bases. The germline V gene has CDR1 SGHTA and CDR2 FQGTGA. The CDR3 is 16 amino acids. The junction had 7 bases not matched to a gene; V was cut back by 5 bases and J by 1 base. The CDR3 region is CASSPGTGRGTDTQYF. The CDR3 region has the DNA TGTGCCAGCAGCCCGGGGACAGGGAGGGGCACAGATACGCAGTATTTT.

This clone was recorded only once. The chain uses TRBV2 and TRBJ2-7; no clear D gene. Trimming took 6 bases from V and 4 from J, leaving 7 bases between them. Germline assignment: CDR1 SNHLY and CDR2 FYNNEI. This CDR3 has 11 residues. CDR3 protein: CASSLEYEQYF. CDR3 nucleotide sequence: TGTGCCAGCAGCCTAGAATACGAGCAGTACTTC.

V usage is TRBV4-1 and J usage is TRBJ1-1; D call uncertain. In germline, CDR1 is MGHRA, CDR2 YSYEKL. V was clipped by 1 base and J by 1 base, with 10 bases between them. CDR3 size: 15 residues. The CDR3 DNA reads TGCGCCAGCAGCCAAGTAGGGATATCGAACACTGAAGCTTTCTTT. Translation gives CASSQVGISNTEAFF.

The chain recombines TRBV11-2 with TRBJ1-5; D remains ambiguous. Per the germline V gene, CDR1 is SGHAT and CDR2 is FQNNGV. The CDR3 sequence is 13 residues long. The germline V and J ends were trimmed by 1 base and 4 bases, with 5 bases remaining between them. CDR3 nucleotides: TGTGCCAGCAGCTTAGTGGGAAATCAGCCCCAGCATTTT. Its translation is CASSLVGNQPQHF.

The chain is built from TRBV11-3 and TRBJ2-1; a weak D match, TRBD2 (5 bases). This CDR3 has 16 amino acids. The ends were cut back, 2 bases at V and 4 bases at J, with 15 bases in the middle. Germline loops: CDR1 SGHNT, CDR2 YENEEA. The CDR3: CASSLLGGSIYNEQFF. For the CDR3, the DNA is TGTGCCAGCAGCTTATTAGGAGGTTCCATTTACAATGAGCAGTTCTTC.

This clone has only one observation. The chain is built from TRBV4-1 and TRBJ2-2, with TRBD1 matching 7 bases. From germline, CDR1 is MGHRA and CDR2 YSYEKL. The length of the CDR3 is 17 residues. Trimming removed 0 bases from V and 0 bases from J; junction bases left unmatched: 4. In DNA form, the CDR3 reads TGCGCCAGCAGCCAAGATGGGCAGGGGGCGAACACCGGGGAGCTGTTTTTT. It specifies CASSQDGQGANTGELFF.

Details on this clone: At one end, the junction sequence differs from germline, possibly due to a read error. This chain uses TRBV15 with TRBJ2-7; 10 positions agree with TRBD2. From germline, CDR1 is LNHNV and CDR2 YYDKDF (reference sequence). The CDR3 extends over 15 amino acids. The CDR3 DNA is TGTACCACCAGCAGAGTGCTAGCGGGAGACAACGAGCAGTACTTC. It codes for CTTSRVLAGDNEQYF. The full variable domain, completed using reference TRBV15 and TRBJ2-7, is DAMVIQNPRYQVTQFGKPVTLSCSQTLNHNVMYWYQQKSSQAPKLLFHYYDKDFNNEADTPDNFQSRRPNTSFCFLDIRSPGLGDTAMYLCTTSRVLAGDNEQYFGPGTRLTVT.

The rearrangement joins TRBV2 to TRBJ2-5; TRBD1 aligns across 7 bases. Germline trimming cut 4 bases from V and 3 bases from J; bases unmatched to any gene: 2. In germline, CDR1 is SNHLY, CDR2 FYNNEI. The CDR3 has 13 amino acids. Written as DNA, the CDR3 is TGTGCCAGCAGTGTCGACAGGGAAGAGACCCAGTACTTC. As protein: CASSVDREETQYF.

This chain uses TRBV2 with TRBJ1-1, with D maybe TRBD1 (6 bases). The CDR3 runs 14 residues. V was cut by 3 bases and J by 6 bases, with 14 bases left in between. From germline, CDR1 is SNHLY and CDR2 FYNNEI. The CDR3 DNA is TGTGCCAGCAGTGAGTCCAGGGGAGGGTCTGAAGCTTTCTTT. It specifies CASSESRGGSEAFF.

Of note for this clone: The sample holds other DNA sequences that translate to the same CDR3. The rearrangement uses TRBV7-9 and TRBJ2-7; 8 bases agree with TRBD2. The CDR3 runs to 18 residues. The germline V gene encodes CDR1 SEHNR and CDR2 FQNEAQ (reference sequence). J lost 0 bases, V lost 5 bases, and 15 bases had no gene match. The CDR3 nucleotides read TGTGCCAGCAGCGTGGCGGTAGCGGGACCTCGCATCTCCTACGAGCAGTACTTC. It specifies CASSVAVAGPRISYEQYF.

V is TRBV6-4 and J is TRBJ1-1; D may be TRBD1 (5 bases). Trimming left V 5 bases short and J 7 bases short, with 17 bases between. The CDR3 covers 14 residues. From germline, CDR1 is MRHNA and CDR2 SNTAGT. CDR3 DNA sequence: TGTGCCAGCAGTCCACAGAGGGGTTCGGGTGAAGCTTTCTTT. This translates into CASSPQRGSGEAFF.

V and J are TRBV16 and TRBJ1-1; a possible D gene is TRBD1 (6 bases). Germline V gene lookup returns CDR1 KGHSY and CDR2 FQNENV. The CDR3 is 14 residues long. Trimming cost V 0 bases and J 1 base, with 6 bases left between them. The CDR3 DNA sequence: TGTGCCAGCAGCCAATCCAGGGGGAACACTGAAGCTTTCTTT. Translation: CASSQSRGNTEAFF.

The chain uses TRBV5-1 and TRBJ1-5; 7 nucleotides align to TRBD1. Germline V gene data show CDR1 as SGHRS and CDR2 as YFSETQ. The J segment lost 6 bases and the V segment lost 0 bases, leaving 6 bases of the junction unmatched. The CDR3 has 15 amino acids. The CDR3 is CASSLDTGVSQPQHF. CDR3 in DNA: TGCGCCAGCAGCTTGGATACAGGGGTTAGTCAGCCCCAGCATTTT.